Below, 30 T cell receptor beta chains from the same sample are listed, as sequenced in a study of blood T cell repertoires in COVID-19. Clones were read by immunoSEQ multiplex PCR, and TCRdb kept only the in-frame ones, dropping some. This sample yields some 200,000 clones, of which about 93% are seen a single time; 0.76% belongs to the top ten. Sequencing used peripheral blood. The source is a man in his thirties or forties with COVID-19, enrolled during active disease.

V gene TRBV10-3 combines with J gene TRBJ2-7, with TRBD1 as a possible D gene (6 bases). V lost 3 bases to trimming and J lost 5 bases, with 14 bases between them. The CDR3 runs to 14 residues. Germline V lookup: CDR1 ENHRY, CDR2 SYGVKD. The CDR3 DNA reads as TGTGCCATCAGTGACCCTCTAACAGGGAACGAGCAGTACTTC. The encoded protein is CAISDPLTGNEQYF.

In its sample, this clone was seen once. CDR3 region: CATREPGQGAEKLFF. CDR3 sequence (DNA): TGTGCCACCAGGGAACCGGGACAGGGGGCTGAAAAACTGTTTTTT. The rearrangement uses TRBV15 and TRBJ1-4; TRBD1 matches 12 bases. V lost 6 bases and J lost 7; bases outside the gene matches: 6. The CDR3 has 15 amino acids. Germline loops: CDR1 LNHNV, CDR2 YYDKDF (reference sequence).

The chain employs TRBV25-1 and TRBJ2-1; 9 nucleotides line up with TRBD2. The CDR3 runs to 16 residues. Germline CDR1 is MGHDK and CDR2 is SYGVNS. Trimming removed 3 bases from V and 10 bases from J; junction bases left unmatched: 13. In nucleotides, the CDR3 is TGTGCCAGCAGTGACCCCGGGCGGGGGGGCCGAGGGGAGCAGTTCTTC. Protein product: CASSDPGRGGRGEQFF.

The rearrangement uses TRBV19 and TRBJ1-5; D ambiguous. The CDR3 length is 13 residues. Germline V gene data show CDR1 as LNHDA and CDR2 as SQIVND (reference sequence). V was clipped by 1 base and J by 10 bases, with 11 bases between them. CDR3 nucleotides: TGTGCCAGTAGTATAGCCCTTGGTGGCCCCCAGCATTTT. Residues: CASSIALGGPQHF.

The V gene is TRBV5-5, the J gene TRBJ1-1; D is perhaps TRBD1 (6 bases). The CDR3 spans 15 residues. CDR1 is SGHKS, CDR2 YYEKEE, per germline (reference sequence). V shed 3 bases and J shed 0 bases, with 12 bases lying between them. DNA for the CDR3: TGTGCCAGCAGCTCAGGGGTGGTCATGAACACTGAAGCTTTCTTT. This codes for CASSSGVVMNTEAFF.

This clone was counted once. This chain connects TRBV5-6 to TRBJ2-1; 8 bases fit TRBD1. V lost 5 bases and J lost 2; bases outside the gene matches: 12. Germline V gives CDR1 SGHDT, CDR2 YYEEEE. The CDR3 has 17 residues. This CDR3 is CASSSYKARGPYNEQFF. The CDR3 DNA follows: TGTGCCAGCAGTTCCTATAAAGCCAGGGGGCCCTACAATGAGCAGTTCTTC.

The chain links TRBV5-1 to TRBJ2-3, with TRBD2 matching over 13 bases. The CDR3 length is 16 residues. The germline V gene has CDR1 SGHRS and CDR2 YFSETQ. J gave up 6 bases and V 4 bases, and 8 bases lay outside the gene matches. For the CDR3, the DNA is TGCGCCAGCAGCGAAAGACTAGCGGGGGGTTTGGATACGCAGTATTTT. Translating gives CASSERLAGGLDTQYF. Based on the CDR3 plus reference TRBV5-1 and TRBJ2-3, the full variable domain is KAGVTQTPRYLIKTRGQQVTLSCSPISGHRSVSWYQQTPGQGLQFLFEYFSETQRNKGNFPGRFSGRQFSNSRSEMNVSTLELGDSALYLCASSERLAGGLDTQYFGPGTRLTVL.

DNA for the CDR3: TGTGCCAGCAGCCTACGGGGGGCCAGAGCTGGAAACACCATATATTTT. Protein sequence: CASSLRGARAGNTIYF. This chain links TRBV3-1 (or the pseudogene TRBV3-2) with TRBJ1-3, with D perhaps matching TRBD1 (6 bases). V lost 4 bases and J lost 2, with 15 bases in between. Germline V lookup: CDR1 LGHDT, CDR2 YNNKEL (reference sequence). The CDR3 has 16 residues.

The J gene is TRBJ2-3, the V gene TRBV10-3; TRBD2 aligns across 13 bases. J was trimmed by 1 base and V by 7 bases; bases with no gene match: 11. CDR1 and CDR2 from the germline V gene are ENHRY and SYGVKD. There are 18 residues in the CDR3. The CDR3 DNA is TGTGCCATCAAACCGACAGGGACTAGCGGGACCGGCACAGATACGCAGTATTTT. It codes for CAIKPTGTSGTGTDTQYF.

The V and J genes are TRBV2 and TRBJ1-1; 9 bases are shared with TRBD1. CDR1 SNHLY and CDR2 FYNNEI come from the germline V gene. Trimming cost V 4 bases and J 1 base; bases outside gene matches: 1. This CDR3 has 14 residues. The CDR3 region has the DNA TGTGCCAGCAGTGCACAGGGGGCGAACACTGAAGCTTTCTTT. Its protein is CASSAQGANTEAFF.

This clone was observed once. V usage is TRBV19 and J usage is TRBJ2-1, with 9 bases lining up with TRBD2. This CDR3 is 16 amino acids long. The V gene end was trimmed by 7 bases and the J gene end by 5 bases; junction bases not matched to a gene: 12. In germline, CDR1 is LNHDA, CDR2 SQIVND (reference sequence). The CDR3 region has the DNA TGTGCCAGTAACCCCCCGCGGGGGGGACTTAACAATGAGCAGTTCTTC. Translating it yields CASNPPRGGLNNEQFF.

This chain connects TRBV5-1 to TRBJ1-6; 7 bases are a match to TRBD1. The V gene end was trimmed by 5 bases and the J gene end by 5 bases; junction bases not matched to a gene: 7. Germline-derived CDR1 and CDR2 are SGHRS and YFSETQ. The CDR3 has 15 amino acids. CDR3 coding DNA: TGCGCCAGCAGAGGAGGGGGCACGGATAATTCACCCCTCCACTTT. This encodes CASRGGGTDNSPLHF.

V usage is TRBV7-3 and J usage is TRBJ2-3; D might be TRBD2 (6 bases). Deletions cut 5 bases from V and 3 bases from J, with 12 bases between. Germline V CDR1 and CDR2: SGHTA, FQGTGA. This CDR3 comprises 14 residues. The CDR3: CASSLNGGTDTQYF. The CDR3 region has the DNA TGTGCCAGCAGCCTTAACGGGGGAACAGATACGCAGTATTTT.

The chain uses TRBV18 and TRBJ1-4, with 7 nucleotides matching TRBD1. Germline V CDR1 and CDR2: KGHSH, LQKENI. The CDR3 is 15 amino acids. V dropped 3 bases and J dropped 5; count of bases not matched to a gene: 6. The CDR3 loop reads CASSPQGEGNEKLFF. Written as DNA, the CDR3 is TGTGCCAGCTCACCTCAGGGGGAAGGGAATGAAAAACTGTTTTTT.

The J gene is TRBJ1-2, the V gene TRBV5-4; D may be TRBD1 (6 bases). The V and J ends lost 3 bases and 5 bases respectively, with 14 bases between them. Germline V gives CDR1 SGHNT, CDR2 YYREEE (reference sequence). The CDR3 is 14 amino acids. For the CDR3, the DNA is TGTGCCAGCAGCTCCCGGACAGCCCCTTATGGCTACACCTTC. It encodes CASSSRTAPYGYTF. Variable domain in full (rest from reference TRBV5-4 and TRBJ1-2): ETGVTQSPTHLIKTRGQQVTLRCSSQSGHNTVSWYQQALGQGPQFIFQYYREEENGRGNFPPRFSGLQFPNYSSELNVNALELDDSALYLCASSSRTAPYGYTFGSGTRLTVV.

The chain employs TRBV6-6 and TRBJ1-1, with D perhaps matching TRBD1 (6 bases). Trimming stripped 0 bases from V and 5 bases from J, with 16 bases between. Germline CDR1 and CDR2: MNHNY and SVGAGI (reference sequence). The CDR3 spans 16 residues. The CDR3 nucleotides are TGTGCCAGCAGTTACTCCTTTCGGACAGTCGGGACTGAAGCTTTCTTT. Its protein is CASSYSFRTVGTEAFF.

The chain has TRBV27 and TRBJ1-6; 8 positions match TRBD1. V lost 7 bases and J lost 10; bases outside the gene matches: 9. The germline V gene has CDR1 MNHEY and CDR2 SMNVEV (reference sequence). This CDR3 is built from 14 residues. The CDR3 loop reads CASTLDREGSPLHF. In DNA form, the CDR3 reads TGTGCCAGCACCCTGGACAGGGAGGGATCACCCCTCCACTTT.

A remark on this clone: This sample includes further DNA sequences coding for the same CDR3. The chain employs TRBV5-1 and TRBJ1-3, with 7 bases aligning to TRBD1. The trim removed 4 bases at V and 2 bases at J, leaving 3 bases unmatched. This CDR3 is 14 amino acids long. Germline V CDR1 and CDR2: SGHRS, YFSETQ. CDR3 bases: TGCGCCAGCAGCCCAGGGACAGCTGGAAACACCATATATTTT. Translating it yields CASSPGTAGNTIYF.

The chain links TRBV6-5 to TRBJ2-5; TRBD2 aligns across 9 bases. The CDR3 loop spans 15 amino acids. Germline trimming cut 6 bases from V and 3 bases from J; bases unmatched to any gene: 8. Germline CDR1 MNHEY, CDR2 SVGAGI. CDR3 in DNA: TGTGCCAGCAGCAGCCATTTAGCGGGGGAAGAGACCCAGTACTTC. This translates into CASSSHLAGEETQYF.

This sequence joins TRBV19 and TRBJ1-4; TRBD1 matches at 8 bases. The CDR3 is made up of 14 amino acids. The germline V gene has CDR1 LNHDA and CDR2 SQIVND (reference sequence). V gave up 3 bases and J gave up 7 bases; unmatched junction bases: 4. CDR3 sequence (DNA): TGTGCCAGTAGTATCGGGACAGGACCTGAAAAACTGTTTTTT. This codes for CASSIGTGPEKLFF.

V and J are TRBV7-9 and TRBJ2-3, with 9 bases fitting TRBD1. Per germline, CDR1 SEHNR and CDR2 FQNEAQ (reference sequence). The CDR3 extends over 14 amino acids. J lost 3 bases, V lost 5 bases, and 3 bases had no gene match. The CDR3, as DNA: TGTGCCAGCAGCAGGACAGGGGAAACAGATACGCAGTATTTT. The encoded protein is CASSRTGETDTQYF. The full variable domain, with the rest looked up from reference TRBV7-9 and TRBJ2-3, is DTGVSQNPRHKITKRGQNVTFRCDPISEHNRLYWYRQTLGQGPEFLTYFQNEAQLEKSRLLSDRFSAERPKGSFSTLEIQRTEQGDSAMYLCASSRTGETDTQYFGPGTRLTVL.

V and J are TRBV29-1 and TRBJ1-2, with D uncertain. Trimming removed 5 bases at V and 8 bases at J, with 18 bases between. Germline V gives CDR1 SQVTM, CDR2 ANQGSEA. The CDR3 runs to 13 residues. CDR3 DNA sequence: TGCAGCGTTTACACCCGTGGCCAGGTCGGCTACACCTTC. Protein product: CSVYTRGQVGYTF. Complete variable domain (other parts from reference TRBV29-1 and TRBJ1-2): SAVISQKPSRDICQRGTSLTIQCQVDSQVTMMFWYRQQPGQSLTLIATANQGSEATYESGFVIDKFPISRPNLTFSTLTVSNMSPEDSSIYLCSVYTRGQVGYTFGSGTRLTVV.

This chain uses TRBV6-5 with TRBJ2-7; 7 bases map to TRBD1. V shed 5 bases, J shed 3 bases, and the junction held 7 bases outside the gene matches. Germline CDR1 MNHEY, CDR2 SVGAGI. The CDR3 extends over 14 amino acids. The CDR3 sequence is CASSPGTDIYEQYF. The CDR3 DNA reads as TGTGCCAGCAGTCCGGGGACAGATATCTACGAGCAGTACTTC.

The rearrangement uses TRBV7-2 and TRBJ1-5; TRBD1 matches at 7 bases. This CDR3 has 16 amino acids. The V gene's germline CDR1 is SGHTA and CDR2 FQGNSA. V shed 1 base and J 4 bases; nucleotides not matched to a gene: 7. As DNA, the CDR3 is TGTGCCAGCAGCTTAGAGTCAGGGGGGCGAAATCAGCCCCAGCATTTT. Protein product: CASSLESGGRNQPQHF.

The chain recombines TRBV2 with TRBJ1-5; the match to TRBD1 covers 10 bases. Trimming took 2 bases from V and 5 from J; bases not matched to a gene: 3. Germline CDR1 reads SNHLY; CDR2 reads FYNNEI. The CDR3 has 15 residues. The CDR3 nucleotides are TGTGCCAGCAGTGAATTAGGGACAGGGGATCAGCCCCAGCATTTT. This translates into CASSELGTGDQPQHF.

V is TRBV6-4 and J is TRBJ2-1; 7 nucleotides agree with TRBD1. The V gene end was trimmed by 2 bases and the J gene end by 2 bases; junction bases not matched to a gene: 6. The germline gives CDR1 MRHNA, CDR2 SNTAGT. The CDR3 contains 16 residues. The CDR3 nucleotides are TGTGCCAGCAGTGACGACCCAGGACAGGCCTACAATGAGCAGTTCTTC. This encodes CASSDDPGQAYNEQFF.

The J gene is TRBJ1-4, the V gene TRBV3-1 (or the pseudogene TRBV3-2), with a possible D match to TRBD1 (6 bases). This CDR3 has 14 residues. The V gene lost 4 bases and the J gene lost 8 bases, with 14 bases spanning the gap. Germline CDR1 LGHDT, CDR2 YNNKEL (reference sequence). CDR3 residues: CASSRARTEEKLFF. DNA of the CDR3: TGTGCCAGCAGCCGGGCCCGGACAGAAGAAAAACTGTTTTTT.

This chain joins TRBV6-2 or TRBV6-3 and TRBJ1-2; 8 bases are a match to TRBD1. The CDR3 is 15 residues long. Germline CDR1 and CDR2: MNHEY and SVGEGT. Germline trimming cut 4 bases from V and 4 bases from J; bases unmatched to any gene: 8. This CDR3 reads CASSSTGGSPYGYTF. The CDR3 nucleotides read TGTGCCAGCAGTTCCACAGGGGGGAGCCCCTATGGCTACACCTTC.

V usage is TRBV27 and J usage is TRBJ1-2, with D possibly TRBD1 on 6 matching bases. Germline-derived CDR1 and CDR2 are MNHEY and SMNVEV (reference sequence). The CDR3 is 13 amino acids. V lost 5 bases and J 6 bases, leaving 13 bases between the germline ends. Here the CDR3 reads CASSIQGRDGYTF. As DNA, the CDR3 is TGTGCCAGCAGTATACAGGGTCGGGATGGCTACACCTTC.

The chain is built from TRBV4-1 and TRBJ2-1; 7 bases map to TRBD2. V lost 3 bases, J lost 0 bases, and 8 bases stayed unmatched. This CDR3 region has 17 residues. Germline V gives CDR1 MGHRA, CDR2 YSYEKL. The CDR3 DNA is TGCGCCAGCAGCCATAAAGGCGGGGGTAGCTCCTACAATGAGCAGTTCTTC. Protein: CASSHKGGGSSYNEQFF.